This T cell receptor (beta chain) was obtained from a study of response to subunit inactivated influenza vaccine. Overall study results and limits: The authors suggested that few new T cells are recruited per seasonal influenza vaccination.

Germline V lookup: CDR1 DFQATT, CDR2 SNEGSKA (reference sequence). Germline trimming cut 6 bases from V and 4 bases from J; bases unmatched to any gene: 15. The CDR3 loop spans 15 amino acids. Notes on this clonotype: Its antigen remains unknown.

TCRdb analysed the RT-PCR reads with MiXCR anew, one entry per CDR3 protein. The table shows 500,000 or so distinct CDR3 sequences, with 16% occurring only once. Material: CD4+ T cells sorted from PBMCs, obtained less than 30 months after vaccination. The source of this sequence is a man between 45 and 75 years old who received an inactivated influenza vaccine. V and J are TRBV20-1 and TRBJ2-7; 7 positions match TRBD1. The CDR3 DNA is TGCAGTGCCCCTAACGTCCTACAGGGGAAATACGAGCAGTACTTC. Protein: CSAPNVLQGKYEQYF.